This TCR beta chain was recovered during a study of blood T cell repertoires in COVID-19. Study information: PBMCs, B-cell-depleted T cells, or T cells were the source of the cDNA or gDNA that made up the material.

Trimming removed 0 bases from V and 8 bases from J, with 14 bases in between. The CDR3 extends over 14 amino acids. The germline CDR1 and CDR2 sequences are SGHRS and YFSETQ. Measured with immunoSEQ multiplex PCR; TCRdb has only the in-frame clones, and not every one. The repertoire consists of approximately 220,000 clones, with approximately 80% occurring once and the leading ten covering about 27%. The origin of this receptor is a man aged 40-55 years with acute or convalescent COVID-19. V gene TRBV5-1 combines with J gene TRBJ1-2, with a tentative D call TRBD1 (5 bases). Material for sequencing was peripheral blood. The CDR3 sequence is CASSLALTAGGYTF. The CDR3, as DNA: TGCGCCAGCAGCTTGGCTTTGACAGCGGGCGGCTACACCTTC.